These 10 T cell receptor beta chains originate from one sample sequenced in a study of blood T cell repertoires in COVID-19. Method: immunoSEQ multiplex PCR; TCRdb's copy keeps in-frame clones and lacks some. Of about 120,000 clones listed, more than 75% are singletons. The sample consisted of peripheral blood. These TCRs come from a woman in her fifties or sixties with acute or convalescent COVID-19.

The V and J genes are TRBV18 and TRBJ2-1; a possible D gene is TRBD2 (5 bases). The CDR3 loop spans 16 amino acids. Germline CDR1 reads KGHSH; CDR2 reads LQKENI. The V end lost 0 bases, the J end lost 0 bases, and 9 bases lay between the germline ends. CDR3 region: CASSPPFGSSYNEQFF. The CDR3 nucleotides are TGTGCCAGCTCACCACCGTTTGGGAGCTCCTACAATGAGCAGTTCTTC.

The CDR3 loop is CAISGTDTQYF. CDR3 nucleotides: TGTGCCATCAGCGGCACAGATACGCAGTATTTT. The rearrangement links TRBV10-3 to TRBJ2-3; no clear D. This CDR3 spans 11 amino acids. V lost 6 bases, J lost 1 base, and 2 bases lay in between. Germline CDR1 and CDR2: ENHRY and SYGVKD.

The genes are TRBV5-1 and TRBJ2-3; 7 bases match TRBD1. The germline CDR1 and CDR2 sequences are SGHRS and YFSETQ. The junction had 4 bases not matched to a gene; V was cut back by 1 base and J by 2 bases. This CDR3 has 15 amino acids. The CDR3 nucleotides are TGCGCCAGCAGCTTGACGGGACAGATCACAGATACGCAGTATTTT. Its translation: CASSLTGQITDTQYF.

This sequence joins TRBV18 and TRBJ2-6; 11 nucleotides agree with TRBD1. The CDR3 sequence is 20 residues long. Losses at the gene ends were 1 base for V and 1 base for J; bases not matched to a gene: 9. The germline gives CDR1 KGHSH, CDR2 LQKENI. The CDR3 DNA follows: TGTGCCAGCTCACCACTAACTAGGACAGGGGGCGCTTCTGGGGCCAACGTCCTGACTTTC. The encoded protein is CASSPLTRTGGASGANVLTF.

The CDR3, as DNA: TGTGCCAGCTCTGGGACAGCGCTGAACACCGGGGAGCTGTTTTTT. The encoded protein is CASSGTALNTGELFF. The V call is TRBV18, the J call TRBJ2-2; 7 bases fit TRBD1. The germline gives CDR1 KGHSH, CDR2 LQKENI. V lost 6 bases, J lost 1 base, and 5 bases stayed unmatched. The CDR3 length is 15 residues. The entire variable domain, with the rest obtained from reference TRBV18 and TRBJ2-2, is as follows: NAGVMQNPRHLVRRRGQEARLRCSPMKGHSHVYWYRQLPEEGLKFMVYLQKENIIDESGMPKERFSAEFPKEGPSILRIQQVVRGDSAAYFCASSGTALNTGELFFGEGSRLTVL.

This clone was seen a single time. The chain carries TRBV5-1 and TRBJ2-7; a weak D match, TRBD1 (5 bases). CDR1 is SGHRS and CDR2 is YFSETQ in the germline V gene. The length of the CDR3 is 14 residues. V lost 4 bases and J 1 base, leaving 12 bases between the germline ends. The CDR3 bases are TGCGCCAGCAGCCCGACAGCTTCATCCTACGAGCAGTACTTC. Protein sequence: CASSPTASSYEQYF.

The CDR3 DNA sequence: TGCGCCAGCAGCTTATTGGGGAGCGGGAACCAAGAGCAGTACTTC. Amino acid sequence: CASSLLGSGNQEQYF. The chain carries TRBV5-1 and TRBJ2-7; 7 bases match TRBD2. V gave up 2 bases and J gave up 7 bases; unmatched junction bases: 12. Germline-derived CDR1 and CDR2 are SGHRS and YFSETQ. This CDR3 contains 15 residues.

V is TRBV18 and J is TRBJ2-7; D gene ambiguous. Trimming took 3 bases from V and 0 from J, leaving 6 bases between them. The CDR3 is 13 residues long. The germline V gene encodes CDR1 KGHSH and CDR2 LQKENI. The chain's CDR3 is CASSPIPSYEQYF. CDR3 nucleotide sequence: TGTGCCAGCTCACCCATCCCCTCCTACGAGCAGTACTTC.

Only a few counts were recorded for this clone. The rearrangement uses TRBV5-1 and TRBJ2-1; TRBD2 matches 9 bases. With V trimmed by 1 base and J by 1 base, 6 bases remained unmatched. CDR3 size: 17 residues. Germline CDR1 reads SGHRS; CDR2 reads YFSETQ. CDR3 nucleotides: TGCGCCAGCAGCTTGCCCCAAGCGGGAGGTTCCTACAATGAGCAGTTCTTC. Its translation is CASSLPQAGGSYNEQFF.

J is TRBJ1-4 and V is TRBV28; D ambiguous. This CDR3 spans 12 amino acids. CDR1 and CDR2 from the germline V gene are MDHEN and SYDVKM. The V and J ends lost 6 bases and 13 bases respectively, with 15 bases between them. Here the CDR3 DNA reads TGTGCCAGCAGGCCCCGGCCCGGCGGACTGTTTTTT. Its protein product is CASRPRPGGLFF.